What follows are 21 T cell receptor beta chains derived from one specimen sequenced in a study of glioma-infiltrating T cells after dendritic cell vaccination. Sequenced by immunoSEQ multiplex PCR; TCRdb stores in-frame clones only, minus some. The sample has 45,000 to 50,000 clones, around 86% seen once. The specimen was blood, collected before dendritic cell vaccination. These receptors all come from a human donor with glioblastoma.

The chain recombines TRBV9 with TRBJ2-1, with D unresolved. The CDR3 is 14 residues long. Germline V CDR1 and CDR2: SGDLS, YYNGEE. Trimming took off 0 bases at V and 5 bases at J, with 9 bases between the two ends. The CDR3 nucleotides read TGTGCCAGCAGCGTAGCGGGTACGAACAATGAGCAGTTCTTC. Translation: CASSVAGTNNEQFF.

The chain uses TRBV12-5 and TRBJ1-5, with D maybe TRBD1 (6 bases). CDR1 and CDR2 (germline): LGHNT, FRNRAP. The CDR3 contains 14 residues. The CDR3: CANLGGTGNQPQHF. The CDR3 DNA sequence: TGTGCCAATTTAGGGGGAACGGGCAATCAGCCCCAGCATTTT.

This chain connects TRBV5-5 to TRBJ2-7; D uncertain. Deletions cut 0 bases from V and 2 bases from J, with 9 bases between. Germline CDR1 and CDR2: SGHKS and YYEKEE (reference sequence). The CDR3 loop spans 14 amino acids. The CDR3 DNA is TGTGCCAGCAGCTTGGAGACACAAGCCTACGAGCAGTACTTC. It encodes CASSLETQAYEQYF.

This clone appeared a few times. The V and J genes are TRBV5-8 and TRBJ1-2; D is uncertain. Germline CDR1 SGHTS, CDR2 YDEGEE. This CDR3 region has 13 residues. V was shortened by 0 bases and J by 8 bases, with 11 bases between the two germline ends. The chain's CDR3 is CASSLAVAPGYTF. CDR3 nucleotides: TGTGCCAGCAGCTTGGCCGTGGCTCCCGGCTACACCTTC. Full variable domain (missing parts from reference TRBV5-8 and TRBJ1-2): EAGVTQSPTHLIKTRGQQATLRCSPISGHTSVYWYQQALGLGLQFLLWYDEGEERNRGNFPPRFSGRQFPNYSSELNVNALELEDSALYLCASSLAVAPGYTFGSGTRLTVV.

This chain uses TRBV5-1 with TRBJ2-7; no definite D call. V was clipped by 1 base and J by 3 bases, with 8 bases between them. CDR3 length: 13 residues. CDR1 and CDR2 (germline): SGHRS, YFSETQ. CDR3 nucleotide sequence: TGCGCCAGCAGCTTGTCCCCAGACTACGAGCAGTACTTC. The encoded protein is CASSLSPDYEQYF.

The rearrangement uses TRBV7-9 and TRBJ1-5; 8 bases match TRBD1. This CDR3 has 14 amino acids. The V gene's germline CDR1 is SEHNR and CDR2 FQNEAQ (reference sequence). Trimming removed 5 bases from V and 2 bases from J; junction bases left unmatched: 2. The DNA for the CDR3 is TGTGCCAGCAGCAAGGACAGGGGCAATCAGCCCCAGCATTTT. Translated: CASSKDRGNQPQHF. The whole variable domain, filled in from reference TRBV7-9 and TRBJ1-5, reads DTGVSQNPRHKITKRGQNVTFRCDPISEHNRLYWYRQTLGQGPEFLTYFQNEAQLEKSRLLSDRFSAERPKGSFSTLEIQRTEQGDSAMYLCASSKDRGNQPQHFGDGTRLSIL.

The CDR3 DNA reads as TGTGCCAGCAGCTTAATACAAAAAGCTAACTATGGCTACACCTTC. Protein product: CASSLIQKANYGYTF. This chain links TRBV11-2 with TRBJ1-2, with D unclear. The CDR3 is 15 residues long. Germline lookup yields CDR1 SGHAT and CDR2 FQNNGV. With 2 bases removed from V and 0 bases from J, the gap between germline ends came to 10 bases. Together with reference TRBV11-2 and TRBJ1-2, the CDR3 gives the full variable domain: EAGVAQSPRYKIIEKRQSVAFWCNPISGHATLYWYQQILGQGPKLLIQFQNNGVVDDSQLPKDRFSAERLKGVDSTLKIQPAKLEDSAVYLCASSLIQKANYGYTFGSGTRLTVV.

V and J are TRBV6-6 and TRBJ1-5; D not resolved. The CDR3 totals 15 residues. The germline CDR1 and CDR2 sequences are MNHNY and SVGAGI (reference sequence). V shed 5 bases and J shed 2 bases, with 13 bases lying between them. Here the CDR3 DNA reads TGTGCCAGCAGTCTTACAGCTGTTGGCAATCAGCCCCAGCATTTT. Encoded protein: CASSLTAVGNQPQHF.

The V gene is TRBV5-1, the J gene TRBJ1-1, with 7 bases that match TRBD1. This CDR3 spans 13 amino acids. Germline V lookup: CDR1 SGHRS, CDR2 YFSETQ. With 0 bases clipped from V and 10 bases from J, the junction kept 6 bases outside the gene matches. CDR3 protein: CASSLERQGSAFF. CDR3 in DNA: TGCGCCAGCAGCTTGGAGAGACAGGGTTCAGCTTTCTTT.

This rearrangement joins TRBV2 to TRBJ1-5; 10 bases fit TRBD1. Losses at the gene ends were 4 bases for V and 5 bases for J; bases not matched to a gene: 5. This CDR3 spans 15 amino acids. Germline V gene lookup returns CDR1 SNHLY and CDR2 FYNNEI. In nucleotides, the CDR3 is TGTGCCAGCAGTGTAGGGACAGGGGTCGATCAGCCCCAGCATTTT. This encodes CASSVGTGVDQPQHF.

The genes are TRBV27 and TRBJ1-1; the D is unclear. CDR1 is MNHEY and CDR2 is SMNVEV in the germline V gene (reference sequence). V was trimmed by 2 bases and J by 7 bases, leaving 11 bases between them. This CDR3 is 13 amino acids long. DNA for the CDR3: TGTGCCAGCAGTTTAGGGAGTGACCTTGAAGCTTTCTTT. The encoded protein is CASSLGSDLEAFF.

This chain links TRBV15 with TRBJ2-1; TRBD2 is a possible D gene (6 bases). This CDR3 comprises 14 residues. Trimming removed 5 bases from V and 7 bases from J, with 15 bases in between. From germline, CDR1 is LNHNV and CDR2 YYDKDF (reference sequence). The CDR3 DNA is TGTGCCACCAGCGTAGGAGGGCCTTTGAATGAGCAGTTCTTC. Amino acids: CATSVGGPLNEQFF.

This rearrangement joins TRBV5-5 to TRBJ2-1; tentative D call: TRBD2 (6 bases). Germline-derived CDR1 and CDR2 are SGHKS and YYEKEE (reference sequence). The V end was cut by 1 base, the J end by 4 bases, with 15 bases between. The CDR3 contains 16 residues. CDR3 region: CASSLLSSGDYNEQFF. In DNA, the CDR3 is TGTGCCAGCAGCTTGTTGAGTAGCGGAGATTACAATGAGCAGTTCTTC.

This clone was counted only a few times. The V gene is TRBV27, the J gene TRBJ1-1; tentative D call: TRBD1 (6 bases). The germline gives CDR1 MNHEY, CDR2 SMNVEV (reference sequence). Trimming removed 4 bases at V and 1 base at J, with 7 bases between. The CDR3 is 13 amino acids. CDR3 protein: CASSWTANTEAFF. For the CDR3, the DNA is TGTGCCAGCAGTTGGACAGCGAACACTGAAGCTTTCTTT.

This clone was seen a handful of times. CDR3 sequence (DNA): TGTGCCAGCAGCTCGCCATCACAGGGTAGGACCTACGAGCAGTACTTC. Protein: CASSSPSQGRTYEQYF. This chain joins TRBV14 and TRBJ2-7; the D gene is possibly TRBD1 (6 bases). CDR1 is SGHDN and CDR2 is FVKESK in the germline V gene. Trimming left V 5 bases short and J 2 bases short, with 19 bases between. The CDR3 runs 16 residues.

Comment on this clone: An end of the junction differs from the germline gene, which may be a read error. In DNA, the CDR3 is TGTGCCAGCAGGGAAGGGGGACAGGGGACTAGGGGCACCGGGGAGCTGTTTTTT. Amino acid sequence: CASREGGQGTRGTGELFF. The chain recombines TRBV6-1 with TRBJ2-2; TRBD1 aligns across 10 bases. The CDR3 has 18 amino acids. Germline V CDR1 and CDR2: MNHNS, SASEGT.

The chain recombines TRBV23-1 with TRBJ2-7; 8 nucleotides line up with TRBD1. TRBV23-1 is marked as an open reading frame, function uncertain. V gave up 4 bases and J gave up 2 bases; unmatched junction bases: 10. The CDR3 length is 16 residues. CDR3: CASSPLGQGFTYEQYF. The CDR3 nucleotides are TGCGCCAGCAGTCCGCTTGGACAGGGTTTTACCTACGAGCAGTACTTC.

The rearrangement uses TRBV7-7 and TRBJ2-1; possibly TRBD1 for D (6 bases). The CDR3 is 13 residues long. Germline V gene data show CDR1 as SSHAT and CDR2 as FNYEAQ (reference sequence). V was shortened by 5 bases and J by 5 bases, with 10 bases between the two germline ends. The DNA for the CDR3 is TGTGCCAGCAGCGTGGGACACAACAATGAGCAGTTCTTC. Its protein is CASSVGHNNEQFF.

The chain couples TRBV27 to TRBJ2-1; 8 bases are shared with TRBD1. CDR1 and CDR2 from the germline V gene are MNHEY and SMNVEV (reference sequence). Trimming removed 4 bases from V and 9 bases from J; junction bases left unmatched: 17. The CDR3 covers 17 residues. This CDR3 is CASSSLEYEQGAFEQFF. The CDR3 DNA reads TGTGCCAGCAGTTCCCTGGAATATGAGCAGGGGGCCTTTGAGCAGTTCTTC.

This CDR3 reads CASSLSGTEAFF. The CDR3 coding sequence is TGTGCCAGCAGTTTGTCGGGGACTGAAGCTTTCTTT. The chain carries TRBV28 and TRBJ1-1; D is unresolved. V was shortened by 3 bases and J by 5 bases, with 7 bases between the two germline ends. The germline V gene has CDR1 MDHEN and CDR2 SYDVKM. The CDR3 length is 12 residues.

V usage is TRBV6-6 and J usage is TRBJ2-3, with no clear D. Trimming took off 10 bases at V and 3 bases at J, with 5 bases between the two ends. The germline CDR1 and CDR2 sequences are MNHNY and SVGAGI (reference sequence). This CDR3 has 10 residues. The CDR3 sequence: CATETDTQYF. CDR3 nucleotide sequence: TGTGCCACGGAGACAGATACGCAGTATTTT.